The 23 T cell receptor beta chains below were found in one sample sequenced in a study of CD8+CD57+ T cells in acquired aplastic anemia. In patients chosen for sequencing, flow cytometry had shown CD8+CD57+ cell expansion. Profiling of TCR beta VDJ combinations and CDR3 sequences used genomic DNA as template. TCRdb independently ran MiXCR on the reads; one entry per CDR3 protein. The repertoire has about 180,000 distinct CDR3 sequences, about 60% of them found once; the top ten carry about 39%. The material sequenced was sorted CD4+, CD8+, or CD8+CD57+ T cells (not recorded which) from PBMCs. These receptors all come from a human donor with aplastic anemia.

V and J are TRBV7-3 and TRBJ1-2, with 8 positions matching TRBD1. This CDR3 region has 16 residues. The germline V gene has CDR1 SGHTA and CDR2 FQGTGA. With V trimmed by 5 bases and J by 6 bases, 14 bases remained unmatched. The CDR3 nucleotides are TGTGCCAGCAGCCCAGGGGGCGGGGATTCCCTCCATGGCTACACCTTC. Translation: CASSPGGGDSLHGYTF.

The V call is TRBV6-4, the J call TRBJ1-2; D gene uncertain. Trimming took 6 bases from V and 4 from J, leaving 18 bases between them. Germline lookup yields CDR1 MRHNA and CDR2 SNTAGT. CDR3 size: 15 residues. Here the CDR3 reads CASSFELGRGYGYTF. CDR3 sequence (DNA): TGTGCCAGCAGCTTCGAGCTGGGCCGGGGCTATGGCTACACCTTC.

V is TRBV9 and J is TRBJ2-4; perhaps TRBD1 as D (6 bases). The germline V and J ends were trimmed by 0 bases and 0 bases, with 10 bases remaining between them. Germline V lookup: CDR1 SGDLS, CDR2 YYNGEE. CDR3 length equals 16 residues. The CDR3 DNA reads as TGTGCCAGCAGCGTAGTGACAGGACTAGCCAAAAACATTCAGTACTTC. Translation: CASSVVTGLAKNIQYF.

This clonotype came up once. The chain links TRBV5-1 to TRBJ1-3, with TRBD1 matching 8 bases. The CDR3 has 16 amino acids. Germline V lookup: CDR1 SGHRS, CDR2 YFSETQ. Unmatched junction bases numbered 10, after V lost 4 bases and J lost 4 bases. The CDR3 sequence: CASSLGGTGYGNTIYF. CDR3 bases: TGCGCCAGCAGCCTGGGGGGGACAGGATACGGAAACACCATATATTTT.

The chain is built from TRBV9 and TRBJ1-2; D gene ambiguous. With 2 bases removed from V and 3 bases from J, the gap between germline ends came to 5 bases. The CDR3 is made up of 12 amino acids. Germline CDR1 is SGDLS and CDR2 is YYNGEE. The CDR3 sequence is CASSVMYYGYTF. CDR3 DNA sequence: TGTGCCAGCAGCGTGATGTACTATGGCTACACCTTC.

This clonotype was recorded a few times. A much larger clone differs by one base, so this may be a read error. V is TRBV7-9 and J is TRBJ2-3, with D perhaps being TRBD1 or TRBD2 (5 bases each). V was trimmed by 5 bases and J by 4 bases, leaving 16 bases between them. This CDR3 spans 15 amino acids. Germline V gene lookup returns CDR1 SEHNR and CDR2 FQNEAQ (reference sequence). The CDR3 sequence is CASSGRDRLADTQYF. The CDR3 DNA reads TGTGCCAGCAGCGGCCGGGACCGACTCGCAGATACGCAGTATTTT.

This clonotype was counted once. One end of the junction does not line up with germline, which may come from a read error. The chain's CDR3 is CAASDLGQPQETQYF. CDR3 sequence (DNA): TGTGCCGCCAGTGATTTGGGACAGCCCCAAGAGACCCAGTACTTC. This rearrangement joins TRBV24-1 to TRBJ2-5; TRBD1 matches 7 bases. Germline CDR1 and CDR2: KGHDR and SFDVKD. The CDR3 length is 15 residues.

The chain combines TRBV20-1 with TRBJ2-7; 9 bases are shared with TRBD1. The CDR3 runs to 14 residues. CDR1 is DFQATT, CDR2 SNEGSKA, per germline (reference sequence). Germline trimming cut 7 bases from V and 4 bases from J; bases unmatched to any gene: 11. The CDR3 DNA sequence: TGCAGTGTCATAGAAGGGACAGGGTTGTACGAGCAGTACTTC. As protein: CSVIEGTGLYEQYF.

This sequence joins TRBV20-1 and TRBJ2-3; 10 nucleotides agree with TRBD2. V was pared by 0 bases and J by 5 bases, with 5 bases of the junction left unmatched. The V gene's germline CDR1 is DFQATT and CDR2 SNEGSKA (reference sequence). The CDR3 totals 15 residues. The CDR3 DNA is TGCAGTGCTAGAGAGCCGGGACTAGCGATAGATACGCAGTATTTT. This gives the protein CSAREPGLAIDTQYF.

The chain recombines TRBV19 with TRBJ1-6; TRBD1 is a possible D gene (6 bases). Between the trimmed V and J ends, which lost 0 bases and 7 bases, there was a span of 10 bases. Germline CDR1 is LNHDA and CDR2 is SQIVND (reference sequence). This CDR3 region has 15 residues. The CDR3 reads CASSIEAGANSPLHF. The DNA of the CDR3 is TGTGCCAGTAGTATAGAGGCAGGGGCCAATTCACCCCTCCACTTT.

On this clonotype: At one end, the junction sequence differs from germline, possibly due to a read error. The chain uses TRBV5-1 and TRBJ2-7; perhaps TRBD2 as D (5 bases). This CDR3 is 14 amino acids long. Germline loops: CDR1 SGHRS, CDR2 YFSETQ. The CDR3 protein is CASSLARGPYERYF. Written as DNA, the CDR3 is TGCGCCAGCAGCTTGGCCCGAGGGCCCTACGAGCGGTACTTC.

Comments on this clonotype: A much larger clone lies a single base off, so this may be a read error. This chain uses TRBV2 with TRBJ2-7, with 8 bases aligning to TRBD1. Per germline, CDR1 SNHLY and CDR2 FYNNEI. This CDR3 comprises 17 residues. The CDR3 protein is CASNQEETGENSYEQYF. The CDR3 DNA is TGCGCCAGCAACCAAGAGGAGACAGGGGAAAATTCCTACGAGCAGTACTTC.

This clonotype has a count of ten or more. The chain combines TRBV13 with TRBJ1-2; D uncertain. V was cut by 0 bases and J by 4 bases, with 15 bases left in between. CDR3 length: 16 amino acids. Looked up from germline, CDR1 is PRHDT and CDR2 is FYEKMQ (reference sequence). CDR3 protein: CASSLGRSAGGYGYTF. The CDR3 region has the DNA TGTGCCAGCAGCTTAGGCCGGAGCGCCGGCGGCTATGGCTACACCTTC.

The sample holds many counts of this clonotype. This chain connects TRBV15 to TRBJ2-2; the D gene is possibly TRBD1 (5 bases). This CDR3 comprises 14 residues. The V gene's germline CDR1 is LNHNV and CDR2 YYDKDF (reference sequence). V gave up 5 bases and J gave up 5 bases, with 12 bases separating them. CDR3 loop: CATSAGRETGELFF. The CDR3 DNA is TGTGCCACCAGCGCAGGGCGCGAGACCGGGGAGCTGTTTTTT.

The J gene is TRBJ2-7, the V gene TRBV5-5; 12 positions match TRBD1. V dropped 3 bases and J dropped 4; count of bases not matched to a gene: 5. The CDR3 is made up of 15 amino acids. Germline V gives CDR1 SGHKS, CDR2 YYEKEE (reference sequence). Here the CDR3 reads CASSSGTGGRYEQYF. The CDR3 nucleotides are TGTGCCAGCAGCTCCGGGACAGGGGGCAGGTACGAGCAGTACTTC.

The chain recombines TRBV20-1 with TRBJ2-7; 7 bases are shared with TRBD1. The CDR3 contains 14 residues. Germline lookup yields CDR1 DFQATT and CDR2 SNEGSKA (reference sequence). V shed 5 bases and J 3 bases; nucleotides not matched to a gene: 10. DNA of the CDR3: TGCAGTGCTTTGCGGACAGGCTCCTACTACGAGCAGTACTTC. This gives the protein CSALRTGSYYEQYF.

This clonotype came up once. The chain uses TRBV7-2 and TRBJ1-4; no firm D call. This CDR3 has 16 residues. V lost 5 bases and J lost 6, with 19 bases in between. Germline V lookup: CDR1 SGHTA, CDR2 FQGNSA. The CDR3 region is CASSDGVGGLDEKLFF. CDR3 DNA sequence: TGTGCCAGCAGCGATGGAGTGGGCGGGTTAGATGAAAAACTGTTTTTT.

Of note for this clonotype: This likely comes from a read error, as the CDR3 has no conserved phenylalanine or tryptophan at its end. The chain is built from TRBV9 and TRBJ2-1, with 7 bases aligning to TRBD2. The CDR3 runs to 15 residues. Germline V gives CDR1 SGDLS, CDR2 YYNGEE. V gave up 3 bases and J gave up 1 base; unmatched junction bases: 4. Here the CDR3 reads CASSGGAGSYNEQFC. CDR3 nucleotide sequence: TGTGCCAGCAGCGGAGGAGCGGGGTCCTACAATGAGCAGTTCTGC.

The J gene is TRBJ1-5, the V gene TRBV20-1; D is undetermined. This CDR3 region has 14 residues. The germline CDR1 and CDR2 sequences are DFQATT and SNEGSKA (reference sequence). Trimming removed 3 bases from V and 3 bases from J, with 12 bases in between. The CDR3 spells CSASEDEVNQPQHF. The CDR3 DNA follows: TGCAGTGCTAGCGAGGACGAAGTCAATCAGCCCCAGCATTTT.

The sample holds one count of this clonotype. The chain combines TRBV15 with TRBJ1-5; D gene unclear. Germline V gene sequence: CDR1 LNHNV, CDR2 YYDKDF (reference sequence). V lost 0 bases and J lost 7, with 13 bases in between. The CDR3 is 15 residues long. The CDR3 DNA follows: TGTGCCACCAGCAGAGAAAGATGTACGAGCCAGCCCCAGCATTTT. Translating it yields CATSRERCTSQPQHF.

At least ten counts were recorded for this clonotype. The rearrangement uses TRBV14 and TRBJ1-2; a possible D gene is TRBD1 (6 bases). The CDR3 has 14 amino acids. Trimming took off 4 bases at V and 6 bases at J, with 15 bases between the two ends. The V gene's germline CDR1 is SGHDN and CDR2 FVKESK. The CDR3 loop is CASSLQGWGDGYTF. The CDR3 DNA reads as TGTGCCAGCAGCCTACAGGGTTGGGGAGATGGCTACACCTTC.

The chain recombines TRBV15 with TRBJ1-5; D might be TRBD1 (5 bases). CDR3 length: 15 amino acids. V shed 0 bases and J shed 7 bases, with 13 bases lying between them. From germline, CDR1 is LNHNV and CDR2 YYDKDF (reference sequence). The CDR3 bases are TGTGCCACCAGCAGAGATGCGGGGCCCAGCCAGCCCCAGCATTTT. Amino acids: CATSRDAGPSQPQHF.

This clonotype was detected only a few times. A much larger clone lies one base from this, so it may be a read error. CDR3 coding DNA: TGCAGCGTTGAAGGTCGTCCGGGACAGGGGTACTTC. It encodes CSVEGRPGQGYF. The V gene is TRBV29-1, the J gene TRBJ2-7; 9 bases are shared with TRBD1. Germline CDR1 reads SQVTM; CDR2 reads ANQGSEA. With V trimmed by 1 base and J by 12 bases, 7 bases remained unmatched. The CDR3 contains 12 residues.